This TCR beta chain was obtained from a study of glioma-infiltrating T cells. Study-wide context: Dexamethasone exposure before glioma surgery was limited to six or fewer days.

In regard to this clonotype: Its antigen is not identified.

Using RNA template, CDR3s of TCR alpha and beta were amplified with iRepertoire arm-PCR. TCRdb independently ran MiXCR on the multiplex PCR reads; one entry per CDR3 protein. Here the sample spans more than 350,000 distinct CDR3 sequences, roughly two fifths being singletons. Regarding the study as a whole: A blood CDR3 motif signature was depleted in highly divergent patients.

The source is a human donor with low-grade glioma or glioblastoma, undergoing nonglioma brain surgery, or in good health (not recorded which). The sequencing sample was made of glioma tissue, nonneoplastic brain tissue, or PBMCs (not recorded which).

DNA of the CDR3: TGCGCCAGCAGCCCCCGTGCTAGCGGGAGGGCCCTCACAGATACGCAGTATTTT. It encodes CASSPRASGRALTDTQYF. The J gene is TRBJ2-3, the V gene TRBV4-3; 12 positions match TRBD2. Trimming took 4 bases from V and 2 from J; bases not matched to a gene: 10. This CDR3 has 18 residues. Germline-derived CDR1 and CDR2 are LGHNA and YSLEER.